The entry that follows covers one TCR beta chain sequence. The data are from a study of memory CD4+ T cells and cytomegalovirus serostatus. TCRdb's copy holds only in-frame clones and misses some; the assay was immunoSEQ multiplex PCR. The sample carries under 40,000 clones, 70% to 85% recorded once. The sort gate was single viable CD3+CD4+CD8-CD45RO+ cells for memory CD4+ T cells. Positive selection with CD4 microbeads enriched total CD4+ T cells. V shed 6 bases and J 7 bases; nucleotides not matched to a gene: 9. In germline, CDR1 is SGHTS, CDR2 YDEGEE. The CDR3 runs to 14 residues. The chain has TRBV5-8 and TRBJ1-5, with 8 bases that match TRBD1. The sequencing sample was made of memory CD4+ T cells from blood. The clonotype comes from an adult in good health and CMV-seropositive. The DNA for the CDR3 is TGTGCCAGCAACCCGGGACAGGCGTTGCAGCCCCAGCATTTT. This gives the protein CASNPGQALQPQHF.